These 4 T cell receptor beta chains originate from one sample sequenced in a study of shared clonotypes between healthy human individuals. Naive CD8 populations comprised CD45RO-negative cells positively selected for CCR7, excluding terminally differentiated effector memory CD45RA+ cells. The data were produced by immunoSEQ multiplex PCR, yet TCRdb's version contains in-frame clones alone and is incomplete. The sample includes hundreds of thousands of clones, approximately 90% of them seen just once. Sequenced input: naive CD8+ T cells sorted from blood. The receptors shown here come from a man aged 30-40 years in good health.

V is TRBV13 and J is TRBJ2-3, with TRBD1 matching 7 bases. Germline V gene sequence: CDR1 PRHDT, CDR2 FYEKMQ (reference sequence). With V trimmed by 0 bases and J by 0 bases, 12 bases remained unmatched. The CDR3 has 19 residues. CDR3 nucleotides: TGTGCCAGCAGCTTAGGCCACAGGGGCCCCGAGACTAGCACAGATACGCAGTATTTT. This sequence encodes CASSLGHRGPETSTDTQYF. The full variable domain, in which reference TRBV13 and TRBJ2-3 provide the parts outside the CDR3, is AAGVIQSPRHLIKEKRETATLKCYPIPRHDTVYWYQQGPGQDPQFLISFYEKMQSDKGSIPDRFSAQQFSDYHSELNMSSLELGDSALYFCASSLGHRGPETSTDTQYFGPGTRLTVL.

This rearrangement joins TRBV11-3 to TRBJ2-2; D unresolved. Germline V gene data show CDR1 as SGHNT and CDR2 as YENEEA. The CDR3 length is 15 residues. V lost 2 bases and J 1 base, leaving 8 bases between the germline ends. The CDR3 region has the DNA TGTGCCAGCAGCTTATATGGGGAGAACACCGGGGAGCTGTTTTTT. This translates into CASSLYGENTGELFF.

This chain uses TRBV4-3 with TRBJ1-2; no clear D gene. V lost 0 bases and J lost 2, with 13 bases in between. The CDR3 is made up of 16 amino acids. Germline V gives CDR1 LGHNA, CDR2 YSLEER. The CDR3 coding sequence is TGCGCCAGCAGCCAAGATTGGCAGGTAAACAACTATGGCTACACCTTC. This translates into CASSQDWQVNNYGYTF.

This clone was counted between two and nine times. The V and J genes are TRBV25-1 and TRBJ2-1; D is unclear. CDR1 is MGHDK, CDR2 SYGVNS, per germline. Between the trimmed V and J ends, which lost 5 bases and 16 bases, there was a span of 18 bases. This CDR3 has 12 amino acids. The chain's CDR3 is CASSTRPGPLFF. The CDR3 DNA sequence: TGTGCCAGCAGTACCAGGCCGGGCCCCCTTTTCTTC.